A single T cell receptor beta chain is shown here with its context. Its antigen is not known. The germline CDR1 and CDR2 sequences are MGHRA and YSYEKL. Trimming pared 5 bases from V and 3 bases from J, leaving 16 bases between. The length of the CDR3 is 15 residues. The PCR made use of 60 Vbeta and 13 Jbeta primers. Method: immunoSEQ multiplex PCR; TCRdb's copy keeps in-frame clones and lacks some. The table records around 190,000 clones, less than 80% of them present only once. This entry belongs to a study of cytomegalovirus exposure and HLA in healthy donors. Study conclusions and caveats: An analysis that came later showed most CMV-associated TCR beta chains appearing HLA-restricted. There were under 200 TCR beta chains listed as cytomegalovirus-associated.

This clonotype was sampled from a woman between 40 and 50 years old in good health and CMV-seronegative. Sequenced material: PBMCs. V is TRBV4-1 and J is TRBJ1-2; D unclear. The CDR3 region is CASSARGPDDYGYTF. The CDR3 nucleotides read TGCGCCAGCAGCGCCAGAGGTCCAGATGACTATGGCTACACCTTC.